These 22 T cell receptor beta chains were sequenced from one sample in a study of T cell repertoires in cytomegalovirus infection. TCRdb reprocessed the reads with MiXCR, giving one entry per CDR3 protein. The sample lists about 180,000 distinct CDR3 sequences, around 14% occurring once. Sequencing input: PBMCs. The origin of the receptors is a human donor in good health (CMV status not recorded). Some clones in this sample may be carry-over from other donors' samples.

This clonotype was seen repeatedly, ten times or more. The chain joins TRBV7-2 to TRBJ1-2; D ambiguous. The CDR3 runs 15 residues. CDR1 is SGHTA, CDR2 FQGNSA, per germline. The V end lost 8 bases, the J end lost 4 bases, and 20 bases lay between the germline ends. The CDR3 DNA reads TGTGCCAGCCCCCATAGGGAGTTCGCCTCCTATGGCTACACCTTC. Translated, it gives CASPHREFASYGYTF.

The chain employs TRBV6-2 or TRBV6-3 and TRBJ1-1; TRBD1 is a possible D gene (5 bases). V was trimmed by 2 bases and J by 2 bases, leaving 9 bases between them. This CDR3 is 14 amino acids long. Germline CDR1 MNHEY, CDR2 SVGEGT. The CDR3 protein is CASSYTQANTEAFF. CDR3 in DNA: TGTGCCAGCAGTTACACACAGGCAAACACTGAAGCTTTCTTT.

This clonotype was recorded at least ten times. V is TRBV7-2 and J is TRBJ1-1, with unresolved D. The CDR3 is 16 residues long. Germline assignment: CDR1 SGHTA and CDR2 FQGNSA. The V gene lost 5 bases and the J gene lost 6 bases, with 22 bases spanning the gap. Here the CDR3 reads CASSPLMGKISAEAFF. DNA of the CDR3: TGTGCCAGCAGCCCCCTAATGGGAAAAATTTCCGCTGAAGCTTTCTTT.

This clonotype was detected a few times. The J gene is TRBJ2-1, the V gene TRBV11-2, with a weak D call TRBD1 (5 bases). Trimming took 1 base from V and 9 from J, leaving 13 bases between them. Per germline, CDR1 SGHAT and CDR2 FQNNGV. The length of the CDR3 is 14 residues. The CDR3 bases are TGTGCCAGCAGCTTAGGGGGCTCCCGAGGTGAGCAGTTCTTC. It is translated as CASSLGGSRGEQFF.

This clonotype has just one count. The rearrangement uses TRBV9 and TRBJ2-3, with D perhaps matching TRBD1 or TRBD2 (5 bases each). The germline V and J ends were trimmed by 0 bases and 4 bases, with 15 bases remaining between them. The CDR3 loop spans 16 amino acids. Germline CDR1 reads SGDLS; CDR2 reads YYNGEE. The CDR3 sequence: CASSVGGSQGSDTQYF. CDR3 sequence (DNA): TGTGCCAGCAGCGTAGGGGGGTCGCAGGGATCAGATACGCAGTATTTT.

In its sample, this clonotype was seen a few times. The chain carries TRBV5-1 and TRBJ2-3, with D uncertain. The V end lost 5 bases, the J end lost 3 bases, and 16 bases lay between the germline ends. The CDR3 is 15 residues long. CDR1 is SGHRS, CDR2 YFSETQ, per germline. The CDR3 here is CASRRLFGTTDTQYF. The CDR3 nucleotides are TGCGCCAGCAGGAGGTTATTTGGCACAACAGATACGCAGTATTTT.

Notes on this clonotype: Since a much larger clone is just one base distant, this may be a read error. The rearrangement links TRBV12-3 or TRBV12-4 to TRBJ2-3; D is perhaps TRBD2 (6 bases). This CDR3 comprises 15 residues. The CDR3, as DNA: TGTGCCAGCAGTTTTAATAGCGGTAGCACAGATGCGCAGTATTTT. It yields the protein CASSFNSGSTDAQYF.

In its sample, this clonotype was seen many times. The chain has TRBV7-2 and TRBJ2-1; 7 bases are a match to TRBD2. Germline V gene sequence: CDR1 SGHTA, CDR2 FQGNSA. J lost 0 bases, V lost 1 base, and 9 bases had no gene match. This CDR3 contains 18 residues. The CDR3 coding sequence is TGTGCCAGCAGCTTAGGGCATGGAGCGGGAAGCTCCTACAATGAGCAGTTCTTC. It specifies CASSLGHGAGSSYNEQFF.

Many counts were recorded for this clonotype. This rearrangement joins TRBV18 to TRBJ2-5; 9 bases map to TRBD1. Germline V gene lookup returns CDR1 KGHSH and CDR2 LQKENI. J lost 4 bases, V lost 3 bases, and 6 bases had no gene match. CDR3 size: 15 residues. CDR3 nucleotide sequence: TGTGCCAGCTCACCTCCGGGACAGGGACGAGAGACCCAGTACTTC. Encoded protein: CASSPPGQGRETQYF.

This clonotype was detected a few times. The V call is TRBV28, the J call TRBJ2-7; D possibly corresponds to TRBD1 (6 bases). The CDR3 has 12 residues. V lost 8 bases to trimming and J lost 2 bases, with 10 bases between them. Germline V gene data show CDR1 as MDHEN and CDR2 as SYDVKM. CDR3 bases: TGTGCCAGCCTAGGACAGACCTACGAGCAGTACTTC. Its protein is CASLGQTYEQYF.

V gene TRBV3-1 combines with J gene TRBJ1-2; 7 bases match TRBD1. This CDR3 comprises 15 residues. V gave up 4 bases and J gave up 2 bases; unmatched junction bases: 7. The germline CDR1 and CDR2 sequences are LGHDT and YNNKEL (reference sequence). The CDR3 spells CASSRSGTVNYGYTF. CDR3 bases: TGTGCCAGCAGCCGATCAGGGACAGTCAACTATGGCTACACCTTC.

In its sample, this clonotype was seen many times. The chain couples TRBV7-6 to TRBJ1-6; 8 nucleotides line up with TRBD1. Germline V gene lookup returns CDR1 SGHVS and CDR2 FNYEAQ. The length of the CDR3 is 18 residues. V shed 1 base and J 0 bases; nucleotides not matched to a gene: 5. CDR3 bases: TGTGCCAGCAGCTTAGGCGGACAGGGCAGCTCCTATAATTCACCCCTCCACTTT. Protein sequence: CASSLGGQGSSYNSPLHF.

The chain links TRBV7-8 to TRBJ2-1; D may be TRBD1 or TRBD2 (5 bases each). V lost 7 bases to trimming and J lost 3 bases, with 10 bases between them. Per germline, CDR1 SGHVS and CDR2 FQNEAQ. The CDR3 is 13 residues long. The CDR3 is CASKRDLYNEQFF. CDR3 coding DNA: TGTGCCAGCAAGAGGGACCTCTACAATGAGCAGTTCTTC.

The chain employs TRBV29-1 and TRBJ2-1; 12 bases match TRBD2. There are 17 residues in the CDR3. Germline V gives CDR1 SQVTM, CDR2 ANQGSEA. J was trimmed by 7 bases and V by 1 base; bases with no gene match: 11. CDR3 amino acids: CSVEAGIRLAGDNEQFF. CDR3 bases: TGCAGCGTTGAAGCGGGGATAAGACTAGCGGGAGATAATGAGCAGTTCTTC.

This clonotype was found many times. The chain joins TRBV7-2 to TRBJ2-5; tentative D call: TRBD2 (5 bases). The CDR3 totals 15 residues. The germline V gene encodes CDR1 SGHTA and CDR2 FQGNSA. V was trimmed by 6 bases and J by 1 base, leaving 15 bases between them. CDR3 sequence: CASRNQWEIQETQYF. CDR3 sequence (DNA): TGTGCCAGCAGGAATCAGTGGGAGATCCAAGAGACCCAGTACTTC.

A few counts support this clonotype. The rearrangement joins TRBV19 to TRBJ2-1; D unresolved. Germline V gene lookup returns CDR1 LNHDA and CDR2 SQIVND (reference sequence). The CDR3 loop spans 16 amino acids. Trimming stripped 6 bases from V and 2 bases from J, with 17 bases between. DNA for the CDR3: TGTGCCAGTAGCCTACACGCGACATTACCCTACAATGAGCAGTTCTTC. Encoded protein: CASSLHATLPYNEQFF.

The rearrangement links TRBV5-1 to TRBJ1-6; D not resolved. Germline V gene lookup returns CDR1 SGHRS and CDR2 YFSETQ. V shed 0 bases and J shed 5 bases, with 6 bases lying between them. The CDR3 extends over 14 amino acids. The CDR3 coding sequence is TGCGCCAGCAGCTTGGAACAGAATAATTCACCCCTCCACTTT. Translation: CASSLEQNNSPLHF.

This chain uses TRBV9 with TRBJ2-5; the D gene is possibly TRBD2 (6 bases). The CDR3 extends over 18 amino acids. The germline V gene has CDR1 SGDLS and CDR2 YYNGEE. Trimming left V 3 bases short and J 2 bases short, with 23 bases between. The CDR3 spells CASSAVFGGPGDQETQYF. CDR3 in DNA: TGTGCCAGCAGCGCTGTTTTTGGAGGGCCAGGAGATCAAGAGACCCAGTACTTC.

Notes on this clonotype: Possible read error: a much larger clone is one base away. The chain has TRBV20-1 and TRBJ1-1; D is perhaps TRBD1 (5 bases). Trimming took 5 bases from V and 1 from J, leaving 8 bases between them. CDR1 DFQATT and CDR2 SNEGSKA come from the germline V gene (reference sequence). The CDR3 covers 12 residues. In nucleotides, the CDR3 is TGCAGTGCTCCCCAGGGGAACACTGAAGCTTTCTTT. This encodes CSAPQGNTEAFF.

CDR3 nucleotide sequence: TGTGCCAGCACCCCGGGGGTTGCATCCTACGAGCAGTACTTC. Translated: CASTPGVASYEQYF. The chain combines TRBV7-9 with TRBJ2-7; a weak D match, TRBD2 (6 bases). Germline CDR1 is SEHNR and CDR2 is FQNEAQ (reference sequence). The CDR3 is made up of 14 amino acids. V was shortened by 7 bases and J by 1 base, with 14 bases between the two germline ends.

The rearrangement joins TRBV20-1 to TRBJ2-7; 15 bases are shared with TRBD2. Germline-derived CDR1 and CDR2 are DFQATT and SNEGSKA (reference sequence). The CDR3 consists of 14 residues. Trimming at V came to 6 bases and at J to 7 bases, leaving 7 bases not matched to a gene. CDR3 region: CSAGTSGRLREQYF. CDR3 in DNA: TGCAGTGCGGGGACTAGCGGGAGGCTTCGGGAGCAGTACTTC.

This clonotype was counted only a few times. CDR3 DNA sequence: TGTGCCAGCAGTGAATTTGAGGGCCAAGTGTTCTTC. Translated, it gives CASSEFEGQVFF. The V gene is TRBV25-1, the J gene TRBJ2-1, with D maybe TRBD2 (5 bases). The CDR3 totals 12 residues. Trimming left V 1 base short and J 15 bases short, with 13 bases between. CDR1 is MGHDK and CDR2 is SYGVNS in the germline V gene. The variable domain in full, with the rest retrieved from reference TRBV25-1 and TRBJ2-1, is EADIYQTPRYLVIGTGKKITLECSQTMGHDKMYWYQQDPGMELHLIHYSYGVNSTEKGDLSSESTVSRIRTEHFPLTLESARPSHTSQYLCASSEFEGQVFFGPGTRLTVL.